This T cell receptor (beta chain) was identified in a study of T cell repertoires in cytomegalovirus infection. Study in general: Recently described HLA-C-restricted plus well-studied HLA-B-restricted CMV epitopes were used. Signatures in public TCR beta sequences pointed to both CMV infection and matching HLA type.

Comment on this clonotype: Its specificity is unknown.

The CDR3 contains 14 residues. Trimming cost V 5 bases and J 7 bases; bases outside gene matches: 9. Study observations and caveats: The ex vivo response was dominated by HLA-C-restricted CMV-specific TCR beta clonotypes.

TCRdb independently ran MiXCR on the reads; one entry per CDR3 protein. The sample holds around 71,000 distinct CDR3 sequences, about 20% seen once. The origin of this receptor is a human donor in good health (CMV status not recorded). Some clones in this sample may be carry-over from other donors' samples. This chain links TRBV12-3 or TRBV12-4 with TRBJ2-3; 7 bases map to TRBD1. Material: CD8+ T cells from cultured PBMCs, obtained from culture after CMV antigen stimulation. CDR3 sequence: CASSVPTGTYTQYF. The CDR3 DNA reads TGTGCCAGCAGTGTCCCGACAGGGACCTATACGCAGTATTTT.